The next 31 T cell receptor beta chains were all read from a single sample in a study of cytomegalovirus exposure and HLA in healthy donors. Both 60 Vbeta primers and 13 Jbeta primers went into the PCR. Assay: immunoSEQ multiplex PCR; the TCRdb copy retains only in-frame clones and omits some. The repertoire consists of fewer than 100,000 clones, with roughly 79% occurring once and the leading ten covering approximately 5.7%. The specimen sequenced was PBMCs. The receptors originated from a female donor in good health and CMV-seronegative.

This clone was recorded a few times. V is TRBV28 and J is TRBJ1-3; perhaps TRBD1 as D (6 bases). The V gene lost 6 bases and the J gene lost 4 bases, with 13 bases spanning the gap. Germline V gene data show CDR1 as MDHEN and CDR2 as SYDVKM. This CDR3 has 14 residues. CDR3 nucleotides: TGTGCCAGCAGGCACAGGGTCCGGGGAAACACCATATATTTT. Protein sequence: CASRHRVRGNTIYF.

V gene TRBV9 combines with J gene TRBJ2-7, with TRBD1 as a possible D gene (7 bases). Germline-derived CDR1 and CDR2 are SGDLS and YYNGEE. This CDR3 spans 15 amino acids. V shed 2 bases and J shed 2 bases, with 14 bases lying between them. CDR3 DNA: TGTGCCAGCAGCGTCACGCAGGGGGGCCCCTACGAGCAGTACTTC. It translates to CASSVTQGGPYEQYF.

The rearrangement links TRBV15 to TRBJ2-1; 9 bases line up with TRBD2. The CDR3 length is 17 residues. Germline CDR1 LNHNV, CDR2 YYDKDF (reference sequence). The V and J ends lost 1 base and 7 bases, in that order; junction bases with no gene match: 11. CDR3 amino acids: CATSRGWGSGGINEQFF. CDR3 DNA: TGTGCCACCAGCAGAGGGTGGGGTAGCGGGGGTATTAATGAGCAGTTCTTC.

The chain joins TRBV5-1 to TRBJ2-7; 10 positions agree with TRBD2. Germline V gene data show CDR1 as SGHRS and CDR2 as YFSETQ. Unmatched junction bases numbered 3, after V lost 0 bases and J lost 3 bases. The CDR3 covers 15 residues. The chain's CDR3 is CASSLAPSGSYEQYF. DNA of the CDR3: TGCGCCAGCAGCTTGGCTCCTAGCGGGAGCTACGAGCAGTACTTC.

V usage is TRBV10-1 and J usage is TRBJ2-5, with a weak D call TRBD1 (6 bases). The CDR3 consists of 14 residues. V shed 0 bases and J shed 2 bases, with 7 bases lying between them. CDR1 and CDR2 from the germline V gene are WNHNN and SYGVQD (reference sequence). This chain's CDR3 is CASSESTGQETQYF. CDR3 DNA: TGCGCCAGCAGTGAGTCTACAGGGCAAGAGACCCAGTACTTC.

The rearrangement uses TRBV7-9 and TRBJ1-2; a weak D match, TRBD1 (5 bases). This CDR3 has 16 amino acids. Between the trimmed V and J ends, which lost 5 bases and 2 bases, there was a span of 18 bases. Germline V gene lookup returns CDR1 SEHNR and CDR2 FQNEAQ (reference sequence). The CDR3 loop is CASSRDVRTTNYGYTF. The CDR3 coding sequence is TGTGCCAGCAGCCGAGATGTAAGGACAACCAACTATGGCTACACCTTC.

This clone was seen more than once but under ten times. The chain carries TRBV7-8 and TRBJ1-3; D may be TRBD1 (6 bases). Per the germline V gene, CDR1 is SGHVS and CDR2 is FQNEAQ. V lost 1 base and J lost 3, with 10 bases in between. The CDR3 runs to 15 residues. CDR3 nucleotide sequence: TGTGCCAGCAGCTTAGATGGGGGCTATGGAAACACCATATATTTT. Its protein is CASSLDGGYGNTIYF.

J is TRBJ2-5 and V is TRBV18; 9 bases map to TRBD1. With 3 bases clipped from V and 2 bases from J, the junction kept 4 bases outside the gene matches. The CDR3 has 15 amino acids. Germline assignment: CDR1 KGHSH and CDR2 LQKENI. Written as DNA, the CDR3 is TGTGCCAGCTCACCGCTGGGACAGGGTCAAGAGACCCAGTACTTC. Its protein product is CASSPLGQGQETQYF.

The CDR3 nucleotides are TGTGCCAGTAGTATAGGAGACCGAGGTTCACCCCTCCACTTT. It codes for CASSIGDRGSPLHF. J is TRBJ1-6 and V is TRBV19; D call uncertain. Germline-derived CDR1 and CDR2 are LNHDA and SQIVND (reference sequence). This CDR3 region has 14 residues. V gave up 1 base and J gave up 9 bases, with 10 bases separating them.

The V call is TRBV19, the J call TRBJ2-1; no clear D. The V and J ends lost 4 bases and 7 bases respectively, with 11 bases between them. Germline CDR1 LNHDA, CDR2 SQIVND (reference sequence). The CDR3 loop spans 13 amino acids. CDR3 region: CASSTSRVNEQFF. DNA for the CDR3: TGTGCCAGTAGTACTTCTCGGGTAAATGAGCAGTTCTTC.

The chain combines TRBV19 with TRBJ2-1, with 8 bases aligning to TRBD2. In germline, CDR1 is LNHDA, CDR2 SQIVND (reference sequence). CDR3 length: 18 amino acids. V shed 0 bases and J 7 bases; nucleotides not matched to a gene: 14. CDR3 nucleotides: TGTGCCAGTAGTATAGACGGGAGGGACCCGCGCCGCGGGAATGAGCAGTTCTTC. It translates to CASSIDGRDPRRGNEQFF.

This clone appeared once. The genes are TRBV25-1 and TRBJ1-3; D may be TRBD1 (6 bases). V was trimmed by 4 bases and J by 4 bases, leaving 14 bases between them. Germline CDR1 and CDR2: MGHDK and SYGVNS. The CDR3 contains 15 residues. CDR3 nucleotide sequence: TGTGCCAGCAGTGGCTTTACAGGGCCAGGAAACACCATATATTTT. It codes for CASSGFTGPGNTIYF.

V is TRBV7-2 and J is TRBJ2-2, with D possibly TRBD2 on 7 matching bases. The CDR3 extends over 15 amino acids. V gave up 1 base and J gave up 7 bases, with 13 bases separating them. The germline V gene encodes CDR1 SGHTA and CDR2 FQGNSA. The CDR3 is CASSLVGGRSGELFF. CDR3 bases: TGTGCCAGCAGCTTAGTCGGGGGGCGCAGCGGGGAGCTGTTTTTT.

This clone was recorded only once. CDR3 in amino acids: CASSDSAGSTDTQYF. The CDR3 DNA reads TGTGCCAGCAGTGACTCCGCGGGGAGCACAGATACGCAGTATTTT. The chain employs TRBV6-4 and TRBJ2-3; D is perhaps TRBD2 (6 bases). The CDR3 sequence is 15 residues long. The V and J ends lost 0 bases and 0 bases respectively, with 7 bases between them. Germline V gene sequence: CDR1 MRHNA, CDR2 SNTAGT.

This rearrangement joins TRBV6-6 to TRBJ2-2; TRBD2 is a possible D gene (6 bases). The CDR3 has 16 amino acids. Germline CDR1 and CDR2: MNHNY and SVGAGI (reference sequence). V was clipped by 2 bases and J by 3 bases, with 13 bases between them. CDR3 amino acids: CASSYRTGEDTGELFF. In DNA, the CDR3 is TGTGCCAGCAGTTACAGGACGGGAGAGGACACCGGGGAGCTGTTTTTT.

The V gene is TRBV6-5, the J gene TRBJ2-7; D may be TRBD1 (5 bases). The CDR3 is 15 amino acids. Germline V gene sequence: CDR1 MNHEY, CDR2 SVGAGI. Trimming shortened V by 0 bases and J by 0 bases, and 9 bases separated the two germline ends. CDR3 in amino acids: CASSYSAGISYEQYF. The CDR3 DNA is TGTGCCAGCAGTTACTCGGCAGGGATCTCCTACGAGCAGTACTTC.

The rearrangement joins TRBV4-3 to TRBJ2-2; 9 bases map to TRBD2. This CDR3 comprises 17 residues. The trim removed 0 bases at V and 6 bases at J, leaving 8 bases unmatched. CDR1 is LGHNA, CDR2 YSLEER, per germline. The CDR3 here is CASSQEELAGDPGELFF. CDR3 coding DNA: TGCGCCAGCAGCCAAGAGGAGTTAGCGGGGGACCCCGGGGAGCTGTTTTTT.

The chain joins TRBV29-1 to TRBJ2-2; TRBD1 aligns across 7 bases. Germline-derived CDR1 and CDR2 are SQVTM and ANQGSEA. This CDR3 region has 12 residues. J was trimmed by 7 bases and V by 7 bases; bases with no gene match: 6. The CDR3 nucleotides are TGCAGCGCTCTCAACAGGGGCGGGGAGCTGTTTTTT. Encoded protein: CSALNRGGELFF.

This rearrangement joins TRBV2 to TRBJ2-5; 7 positions match TRBD1. Looked up from germline, CDR1 is SNHLY and CDR2 is FYNNEI. Trimming removed 8 bases from V and 2 bases from J; junction bases left unmatched: 2. The CDR3 extends over 12 amino acids. The CDR3 region is CASDREQETQYF. CDR3 bases: TGTGCCAGCGACAGGGAGCAAGAGACCCAGTACTTC.

This chain joins TRBV2 and TRBJ1-5, with TRBD1 matching 7 bases. The length of the CDR3 is 15 residues. Germline CDR1 reads SNHLY; CDR2 reads FYNNEI. V shed 3 bases, J shed 3 bases, and the junction held 5 bases outside the gene matches. CDR3 in amino acids: CASSEVRGFNQPQHF. The DNA for the CDR3 is TGTGCCAGCAGTGAGGTCAGGGGGTTCAATCAGCCCCAGCATTTT. Looking up the rest from reference TRBV2 and TRBJ1-5 gives the full variable domain: EPEVTQTPSHQVTQMGQEVILRCVPISNHLYFYWYRQILGQKVEFLVSFYNNEISEKSEIFDDQFSVERPDGSNFTLKIRSTKLEDSAMYFCASSEVRGFNQPQHFGDGTRLSIL.

J is TRBJ2-1 and V is TRBV29-1, with 10 bases lining up with TRBD2. V was clipped by 3 bases and J by 7 bases; unmatched bases: 3. CDR1 and CDR2 from the germline V gene are SQVTM and ANQGSEA. This CDR3 has 13 residues. The CDR3 nucleotides are TGCAGCGTTGACACTAGCGGGATGAATGAGCAGTTCTTC. It encodes CSVDTSGMNEQFF.

This clone appeared once. This rearrangement joins TRBV4-2 to TRBJ1-5; TRBD1 matches 7 bases. The germline V gene encodes CDR1 LGHNA and CDR2 YNFKEQ. This CDR3 region has 18 residues. With 4 bases clipped from V and 0 bases from J, the junction kept 12 bases outside the gene matches. The CDR3 spells CASSPDQQGRYSNQPQHF. CDR3 DNA: TGTGCCAGCAGCCCCGACCAACAGGGGAGGTATAGCAATCAGCCCCAGCATTTT.

This clone was observed a single time. This chain uses TRBV28 with TRBJ2-7; TRBD2 matches 16 bases. V was clipped by 10 bases and J by 0 bases; unmatched bases: 6. The CDR3 is 16 residues long. Germline CDR1 is MDHEN and CDR2 is SYDVKM. This CDR3 reads CATAGLAGGTSYEQYF. The CDR3 DNA is TGTGCCACCGCGGGACTAGCGGGGGGGACCTCCTACGAGCAGTACTTC.

This rearrangement joins TRBV5-1 to TRBJ2-3; D remains unclear. This CDR3 contains 14 residues. Germline lookup yields CDR1 SGHRS and CDR2 YFSETQ. The V end lost 0 bases, the J end lost 2 bases, and 7 bases lay between the germline ends. Here the CDR3 reads CASSLERFTDTQYF. The CDR3 nucleotides are TGCGCCAGCAGCTTGGAGAGATTCACAGATACGCAGTATTTT.

The chain employs TRBV19 and TRBJ2-1; 7 bases agree with TRBD1. CDR3 size: 14 residues. Trimming at V came to 3 bases and at J to 7 bases, leaving 6 bases not matched to a gene. Germline V gives CDR1 LNHDA, CDR2 SQIVND (reference sequence). The CDR3 is CASSIEGARNEQFF. The DNA for the CDR3 is TGTGCCAGTAGTATCGAGGGGGCGCGTAATGAGCAGTTCTTC.

The chain carries TRBV5-1 and TRBJ1-2, with D tentatively TRBD1 (6 bases). The CDR3 length is 15 residues. Germline loops: CDR1 SGHRS, CDR2 YFSETQ. Trimming took off 0 bases at V and 8 bases at J, with 17 bases between the two ends. The CDR3 is CASSLARGQTVGYTF. CDR3 coding DNA: TGCGCCAGCAGCTTGGCAAGAGGACAGACAGTCGGCTACACCTTC.

CDR3 in amino acids: CASSEATSGLAKNIQYF. CDR3 nucleotide sequence: TGTGCCAGCAGTGAAGCGACGAGTGGACTAGCCAAAAACATTCAGTACTTC. The genes are TRBV2 and TRBJ2-4, with D possibly being TRBD2 (5 bases). Germline V gene sequence: CDR1 SNHLY, CDR2 FYNNEI. V lost 0 bases, J lost 0 bases, and 12 bases lay in between. CDR3 length equals 17 residues.

V gene TRBV5-1 combines with J gene TRBJ2-7; D is uncertain. The CDR3 is made up of 14 amino acids. Germline lookup yields CDR1 SGHRS and CDR2 YFSETQ. V was pared by 0 bases and J by 3 bases, with 10 bases between. The CDR3 DNA follows: TGCGCCAGCAGCTTGGAACTCCTGGTCTACGAGCAGTACTTC. Protein sequence: CASSLELLVYEQYF.

The gene calls are TRBV7-8 and TRBJ2-5, with D possibly being TRBD1 (6 bases). The end of the DNA is better explained by TRBJ2-7, so the J call may be wrong. There are 14 residues in the CDR3. Germline V gene lookup returns CDR1 SGHVS and CDR2 FQNEAQ. CDR3 DNA: TGTGCCAGCAGCACCCAAACAGGGACCTACGAGCAGTACTTC. This codes for CASSTQTGTYEQYF.

V gene TRBV6-1 combines with J gene TRBJ1-2; D is possibly TRBD1 (6 bases). With 8 bases removed from V and 0 bases from J, the gap between germline ends came to 13 bases. Per germline, CDR1 MNHNS and CDR2 SASEGT. The CDR3 is made up of 14 amino acids. CDR3 residues: CASGKTGSNYGYTF. The CDR3 DNA sequence: TGTGCCAGCGGAAAAACAGGGTCTAACTATGGCTACACCTTC.

The chain combines TRBV9 with TRBJ2-3; D uncertain. V lost 2 bases and J lost 1, with 11 bases in between. The germline gives CDR1 SGDLS, CDR2 YYNGEE. CDR3 length: 15 residues. The CDR3 nucleotides are TGTGCCAGCAGCGTCCTCTGGAGCGGCACAGATACGCAGTATTTT. The encoded protein is CASSVLWSGTDTQYF.